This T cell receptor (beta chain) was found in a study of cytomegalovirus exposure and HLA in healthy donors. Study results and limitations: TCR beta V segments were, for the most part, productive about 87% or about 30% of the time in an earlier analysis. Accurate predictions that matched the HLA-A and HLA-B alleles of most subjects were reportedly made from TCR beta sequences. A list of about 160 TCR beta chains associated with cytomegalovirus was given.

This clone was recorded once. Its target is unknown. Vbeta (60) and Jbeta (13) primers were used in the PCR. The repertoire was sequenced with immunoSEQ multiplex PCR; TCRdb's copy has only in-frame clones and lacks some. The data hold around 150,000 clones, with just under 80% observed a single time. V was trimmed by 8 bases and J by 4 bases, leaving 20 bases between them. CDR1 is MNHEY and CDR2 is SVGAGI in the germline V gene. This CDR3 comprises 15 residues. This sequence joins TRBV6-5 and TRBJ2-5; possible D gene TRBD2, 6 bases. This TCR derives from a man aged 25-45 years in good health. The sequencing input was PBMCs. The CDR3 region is CASSAGRAVGETQYF. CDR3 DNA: TGTGCCAGCTCCGCGGGACGTGCAGTTGGAGAGACCCAGTACTTC.